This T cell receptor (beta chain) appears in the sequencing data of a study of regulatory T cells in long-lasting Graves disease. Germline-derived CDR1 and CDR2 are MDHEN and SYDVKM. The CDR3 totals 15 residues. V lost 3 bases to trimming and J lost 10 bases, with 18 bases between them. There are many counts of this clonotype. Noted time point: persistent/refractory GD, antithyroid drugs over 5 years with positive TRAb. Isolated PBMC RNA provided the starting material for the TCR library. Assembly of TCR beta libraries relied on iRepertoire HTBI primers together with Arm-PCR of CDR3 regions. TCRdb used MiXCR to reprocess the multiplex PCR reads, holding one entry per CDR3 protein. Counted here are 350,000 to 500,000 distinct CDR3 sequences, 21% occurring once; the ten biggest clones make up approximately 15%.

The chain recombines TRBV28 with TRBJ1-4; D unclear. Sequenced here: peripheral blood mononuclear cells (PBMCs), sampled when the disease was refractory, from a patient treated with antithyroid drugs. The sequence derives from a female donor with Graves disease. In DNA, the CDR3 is TGTGCCAGCAGTTTGCGCACCTCCGGGAGACGAAAACTGTTTTTT. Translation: CASSLRTSGRRKLFF. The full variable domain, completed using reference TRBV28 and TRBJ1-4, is DVKVTQSSRYLVKRTGEKVFLECVQDMDHENMFWYRQDPGLGLRLIYFSYDVKMKEKGDIPEGYSVSREKKERFSLILESASTNQTSMYLCASSLRTSGRRKLFFGSGTQLSVL.